The entry below describes one TCR beta chain. Its antigen is still unknown. No much larger clone exists at a distance of one base, and base qualities are not known. These data come from a study of blood T cells in healthy people across ages (dated by TCRdb to 2015 to 2017). Looking at the study overall: Template switching captured roughly one uniquely barcoded TCR beta cDNA molecule per two T cells in model experiments. The study measured age-related changes in TCR beta repertoire diversity using deep sequencing normalized with unique cDNA molecular identifiers. The donors were divided into four age groups: young (average around 16 years), middle-aged (almost 40), aged (approximately 62) and long-lived (approximately 74). To avoid experimental bias, donors of different ages were randomly spread across the sequencing lanes. Using the same blood draw, the study looked at two additional independent replicas of 1 million unique cDNA reads for two donors, one aged 18 to 30 and the other aged 80 or older.

The paper's findings and limits, for the study overall: Observed TCR beta diversity per million T cells fell roughly linearly with age, and a significant reduction was already apparent by age roughly 41. The long-lived group showed more naive CD4+ T cells, fewer expanded clones and increased TCR diversity than the aged group, suggesting age selection. Donor CMV infection status was unknown, potentially confounding age-related changes in expanded clonotypes. A strong correlation was found between observed TCR beta diversity and the percentage of naive T cells measured by flow cytometry. Estimates of total diversity based on one million sequenced T cells were regarded as lower bounds and as underestimates. Since profiling was done on bulk unsorted PBMCs, naive and antigen-experienced compartments could not be conclusively compared.

Receptor amplification or capture employed 5' RACE. The sequencer listed for this sample is Illumina HiSeq 2500. A second PCR of about 7 to 12 cycles was run with a J-beta primer mix and a sample-barcoded 5' primer. A unique molecular identifier was introduced onto each TCR beta cDNA molecule by a template-switch 5' adaptor carrying 12 random nucleotides. Each sample yielded at least 3 million CDR3-containing paired-end reads. All of the RNA was converted into first-strand cDNA using the Mint cDNA synthesis kit, with a TRBC-specific oligonucleotide serving as the primer. Following uracil-DNA glycosylase treatment, all cDNA underwent a first 18-cycle PCR with the universal primers M1SS and BC2_uni_R. Per the authors' processing: Normalization of each sample was performed by random selection of 1 million high-quality reads, each carrying a distinct molecular identifier. Reads with shared molecular identifiers were discarded instead of being binned into consensus sequences. MiTCR, set to a Q25 quality threshold and the strictest error-elimination algorithm, was used for CDR3 identification, clonotype clustering and error correction. Lower-bound total TCR beta diversity was estimated with a nonparametric unseen species model using Euler transformation. The raw public reads went through TCRdb reprocessing: fastp at Q25, MiXCR clone calling, in-frame beta chains kept. When rows share a CDR3 protein, they turn into one entry using the most common DNA and genes. TCRdb, not the original authors, processed these V and J calls. The table for this sample lists about 2 million distinct CDR3 sequences; around 50% of them were counted only once. Of the sample, around 2.1% falls within the top ten clones.

Donors were 30 to 45 systemically healthy Caucasian individuals from Russia aged roughly 6 to 90 years. Approximately 9.3 milliliters of peripheral blood were drawn from each donor into EDTA-treated Vacutainer tubes. Ficoll-Paque density-gradient centrifugation was used to isolate PBMCs, with at least 6.5 million per sample. Trizol reagent was used to extract total RNA from the PBMCs, yielding at least 6 micrograms per sample. For every donor, an aliquot of PBMCs went through flow cytometry to measure the percentages of naive CD45RAhigh/CD27high T cells. CDR1 is given as DFQATT and CDR2 as SNEGSKA, both from the germline V gene (reference sequence). The cysteine opens and the phenylalanine closes a CDR3 of 12 amino acids. Only the CDR3 DNA stays, 36 bases, in frame from base 1. V is clipped by 6 bases and J by 8 bases, and the sequence between their germline boundaries is 11 bases long.

The material sequenced was blood. This sequence was found in a woman in her forties in good health. The rearrangement combines TRBV20-1 with TRBJ1-6, with the identity of the D gene unclear. For the CDR3, the sequence is CSAVDADSPLHF. The sequence in DNA is TGCAGTGCCGTGGATGCCGATTCACCCCTCCACTTT.